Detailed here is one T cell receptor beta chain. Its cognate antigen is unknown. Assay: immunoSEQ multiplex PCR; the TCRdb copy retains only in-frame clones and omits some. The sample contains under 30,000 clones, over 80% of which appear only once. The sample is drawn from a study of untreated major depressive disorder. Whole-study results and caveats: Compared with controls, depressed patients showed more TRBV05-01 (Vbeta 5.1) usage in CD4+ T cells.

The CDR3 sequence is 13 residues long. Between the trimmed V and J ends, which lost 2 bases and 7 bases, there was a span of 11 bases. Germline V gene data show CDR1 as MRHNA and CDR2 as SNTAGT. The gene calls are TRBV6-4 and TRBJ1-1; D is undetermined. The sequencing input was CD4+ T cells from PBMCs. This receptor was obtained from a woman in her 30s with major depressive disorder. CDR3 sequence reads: CASSDPRTIEAFF. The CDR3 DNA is TGTGCCAGCAGTGACCCTCGGACTATTGAAGCTTTCTTT.